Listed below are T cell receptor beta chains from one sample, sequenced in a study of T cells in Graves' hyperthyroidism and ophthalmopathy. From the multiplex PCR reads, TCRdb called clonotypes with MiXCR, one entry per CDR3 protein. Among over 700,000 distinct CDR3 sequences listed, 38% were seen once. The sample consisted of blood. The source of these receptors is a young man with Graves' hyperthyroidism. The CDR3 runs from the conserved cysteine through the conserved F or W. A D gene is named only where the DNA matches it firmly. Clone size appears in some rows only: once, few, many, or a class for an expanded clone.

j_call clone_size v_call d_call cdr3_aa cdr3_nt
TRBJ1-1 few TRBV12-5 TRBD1 CASARTGNTEAFF TGTGCTAGTGCTCGGACAGGCAACACTGAAGCTTTCTTT
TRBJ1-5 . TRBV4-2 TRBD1 CASSLGGTGVQPQHF TGTGCCAGCAGCTTGGGCGGGACAGGGGTTCAGCCCCAGCATTTT
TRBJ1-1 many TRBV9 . CASSGPESITEAFF TGTGCCAGCAGCGGACCTGAATCAATCACTGAAGCTTTCTTT
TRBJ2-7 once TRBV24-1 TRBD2 CATSPVGLAGFYEQYF TGTGCCACCTCCCCAGTGGGGCTAGCGGGATTCTACGAGCAGTACTTC
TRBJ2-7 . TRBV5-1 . CASSRITFTGSTYEQYF TGCGCCAGCAGCCGGATTACTTTTACAGGGTCCACCTACGAGCAGTACTTC
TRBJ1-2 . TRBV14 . CASSQDNDGVGYTF TGTGCCAGCAGCCAAGATAACGACGGAGTCGGCTACACCTTC
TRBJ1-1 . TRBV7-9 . CASSSNRQVTEAFF TGTGCCAGCAGCTCGAACCGACAGGTCACTGAAGCTTTCTTT
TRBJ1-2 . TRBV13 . CAGSLEEGGGYTF TGTGCCGGCAGCTTAGAGGAGGGAGGCGGCTACACCTTC
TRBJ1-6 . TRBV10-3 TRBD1 CAISQPGQLNSPLHF TGTGCCATCAGTCAACCGGGACAGCTAAATTCACCCCTCCACTTT
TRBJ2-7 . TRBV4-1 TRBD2 CASSQSGGAIEQYF TGCGCCAGCAGCCAATCCGGGGGGGCTATCGAGCAGTACTTC
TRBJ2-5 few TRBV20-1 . CSAGRQFRGEETQYF TGCAGTGCTGGTCGACAGTTCAGGGGCGAAGAGACCCAGTACTTC
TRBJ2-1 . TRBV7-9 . CASSLFGNEQFF TGCGCCAGCAGCTTGTTTGGAAATGAGCAGTTCTTC
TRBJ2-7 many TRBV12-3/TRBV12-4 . CASSFRHGYEQYF TGTGCCAGCAGTTTTCGGCACGGCTACGAGCAGTACTTC
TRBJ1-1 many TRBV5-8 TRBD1 CASSLGRGQWDTEAFF TGTGCCAGCAGCTTGGGAAGGGGGCAGTGGGACACTGAAGCTTTCTTT
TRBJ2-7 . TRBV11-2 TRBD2 CASSSRTSGRVYEQYF TGTGCCAGCAGCTCCCGGACTAGCGGGAGAGTCTACGAGCAGTACTTC
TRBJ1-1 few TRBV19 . CASIPRPLAGTEAFF TGTGCCAGTATCCCTCGGCCCCTGGCGGGCACTGAAGCTTTCTTT
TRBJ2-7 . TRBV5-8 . CASSFHVNEQYF TGTGCCAGCAGCTTCCATGTAAACGAGCAGTACTTC
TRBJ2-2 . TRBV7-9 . CASSPSSNTGELFF TGTGCCAGCAGCCCCAGCAGTAACACCGGGGAGCTGTTTTTT
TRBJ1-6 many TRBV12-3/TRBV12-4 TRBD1 CASSRTGYNSPLHF TGTGCCAGCAGTCGGACAGGTTATAATTCACCCCTCCACTTT
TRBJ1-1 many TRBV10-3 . CAIKFDMEITEAFF TGTGCCATCAAGTTCGACATGGAGATCACTGAAGCTTTCTTT
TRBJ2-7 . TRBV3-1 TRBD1 CASSQLTGYYEQYF TGTGCCAGCAGTCAATTGACAGGGTACTACGAGCAGTACTTC
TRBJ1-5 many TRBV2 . CASKDGSSNQPQHF TGTGCCAGCAAGGATGGGTCGAGCAATCAGCCCCAGCATTTT
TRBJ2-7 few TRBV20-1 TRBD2 CSARIGTSKDYEQYF TGCAGTGCTCGAATCGGGACTAGCAAAGACTACGAGCAGTACTTC
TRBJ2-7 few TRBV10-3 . CASSYALRGMYEQYF TGTGCCAGCAGTTACGCCTTGCGAGGAATGTACGAGCAGTACTTC
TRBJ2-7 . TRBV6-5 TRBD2 CASSYSGRASYEQYF TGTGCCAGCAGTTACTCCGGGAGGGCCTCCTACGAGCAGTACTTC
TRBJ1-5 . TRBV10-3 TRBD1 CALQGTGDSNQPQHF TGTGCCCTCCAAGGGACAGGGGATAGCAATCAGCCCCAGCATTTT
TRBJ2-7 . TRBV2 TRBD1 CASKRQGYEQYF TGTGCCAGCAAGAGACAGGGGTACGAGCAGTACTTC
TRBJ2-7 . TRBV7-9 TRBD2 CASSSTSGKYEQYF TGTGCCAGCAGCTCAACTAGCGGAAAGTACGAGCAGTACTTC
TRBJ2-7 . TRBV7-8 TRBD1 CASSSTTGGSYEQYF TGTGCCAGCAGTTCAACGACAGGGGGATCCTACGAGCAGTACTTC
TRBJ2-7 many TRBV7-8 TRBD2 CASSIPGGRGEQYF TGTGCCAGCAGCATACCTGGGGGGAGGGGCGAGCAGTACTTC
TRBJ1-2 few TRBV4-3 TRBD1 CASSQDSQGGYGYTF TGCGCCAGCAGCCAAGATTCACAGGGGGGCTATGGCTACACCTTC
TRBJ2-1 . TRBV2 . CASSERGYNEQFF TGTGCCAGCAGTGAAAGAGGGTATAATGAGCAGTTCTTC
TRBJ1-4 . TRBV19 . CASSIGGRDGKLFF TGTGCCAGTAGTATAGGAGGCAGGGACGGGAAACTGTTTTTT
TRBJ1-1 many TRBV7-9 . CASSPGQGRNTEAFF TGTGCCAGCAGCCCAGGGCAGGGCAGGAACACTGAAGCTTTCTTT
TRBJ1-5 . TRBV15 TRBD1 CATSLDRGSNQPQHF TGTGCCACCAGCTTAGACAGGGGCAGCAATCAGCCCCAGCATTTT
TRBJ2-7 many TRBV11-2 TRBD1 CASVGQGGYEQYF TGTGCCAGCGTAGGACAGGGGGGCTACGAGCAGTACTTC
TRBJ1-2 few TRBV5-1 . CASSLEQGSGYGYTF TGCGCCAGCAGCTTGGAACAGGGCAGTGGCTATGGCTACACCTTC
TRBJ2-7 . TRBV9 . CASSVEAGVGYEQYF TGTGCCAGCAGCGTAGAAGCAGGGGTGGGTTACGAGCAGTACTTC
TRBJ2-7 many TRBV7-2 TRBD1 CASSLGQVYEQYF TGTGCCAGCAGCCTCGGACAGGTCTACGAGCAGTACTTC
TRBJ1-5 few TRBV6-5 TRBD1 CASSSRTGGGQPQHF TGTGCCAGCAGTTCGCGGACAGGGGGAGGTCAGCCCCAGCATTTT
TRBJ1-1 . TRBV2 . CASSPSIMNTEAFF TGTGCCAGCAGCCCGAGCATCATGAACACTGAAGCTTTCTTT
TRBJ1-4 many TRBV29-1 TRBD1 CSVGTGGAYEKLFF TGCAGCGTCGGGACAGGGGGCGCTTATGAAAAACTGTTTTTT
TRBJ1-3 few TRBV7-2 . CASRETYTIYF TGTGCCAGCAGGGAGACATACACCATATATTTT
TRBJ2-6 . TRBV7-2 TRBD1 CASSLVGQGVGANVLTF TGCGCCAGCAGCTTAGTCGGGCAGGGGGTCGGGGCCAACGTCCTGACTTTC
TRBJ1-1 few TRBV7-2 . CASKAGGGTEAFF TGTGCCAGCAAGGCGGGAGGCGGGACTGAAGCTTTCTTT
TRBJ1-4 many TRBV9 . CASSVDATNEKLFF TGTGCCAGCAGCGTAGATGCAACTAATGAAAAACTGTTTTTT
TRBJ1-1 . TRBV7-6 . CASTRGGLWAEAFF TGTGCCAGCACCCGAGGAGGGCTATGGGCTGAAGCTTTCTTT
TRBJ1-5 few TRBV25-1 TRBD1 CASSLHSGTGVSNQPQHF TGTGCCAGCAGCTTGCACTCCGGGACAGGGGTTAGCAATCAGCCCCAGCATTTT
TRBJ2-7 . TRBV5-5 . CASSFSASSYEQYF TGTGCCAGCAGCTTTTCGGCGTCCTCCTACGAGCAGTACTTC
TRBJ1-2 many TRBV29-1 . CSVEGGARGDYGYTF TGCAGCGTTGAGGGGGGAGCTCGAGGAGACTATGGCTACACCTTC
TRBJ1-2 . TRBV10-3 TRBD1 CAISERQGESYGYTF TGTGCCATCAGTGAACGACAGGGGGAAAGCTATGGCTACACCTTC
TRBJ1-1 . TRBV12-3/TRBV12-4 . CASEDFPNTEAFF TGTGCCAGCGAGGACTTCCCGAACACTGAAGCTTTCTTT